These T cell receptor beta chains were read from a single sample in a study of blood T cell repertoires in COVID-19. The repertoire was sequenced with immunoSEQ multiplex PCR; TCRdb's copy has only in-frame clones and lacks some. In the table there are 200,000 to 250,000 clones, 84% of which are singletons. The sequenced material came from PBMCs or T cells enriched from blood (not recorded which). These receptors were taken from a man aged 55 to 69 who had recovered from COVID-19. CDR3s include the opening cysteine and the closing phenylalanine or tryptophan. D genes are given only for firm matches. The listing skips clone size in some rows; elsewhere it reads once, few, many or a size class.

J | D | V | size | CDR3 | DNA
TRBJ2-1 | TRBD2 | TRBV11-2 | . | CASSYMRGGASEQFF | TGTGCCAGCAGCTACATGCGCGGGGGGGCAAGTGAGCAGTTCTTC
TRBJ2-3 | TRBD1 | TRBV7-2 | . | CASSLPYWTGRDTDTQYF | TGTGCCAGCAGCCTCCCCTACTGGACAGGGAGAGACACAGATACGCAGTATTTT
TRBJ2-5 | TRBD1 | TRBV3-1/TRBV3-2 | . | CASSQRTGGAETQYF | TGTGCCAGCAGCCAAAGGACAGGGGGCGCGGAGACCCAGTACTTC
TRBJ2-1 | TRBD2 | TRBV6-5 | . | CASSYGTSYEQFF | TGTGCCAGCAGTTACGGGACTAGCTATGAGCAGTTCTTC
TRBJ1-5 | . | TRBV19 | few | CASSINLDQPQHF | TGTGCCAGTAGTATCAACTTGGATCAGCCCCAGCATTTT
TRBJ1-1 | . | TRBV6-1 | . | CASSESGDGTEAFF | TGTGCCAGCAGTGAATCGGGGGATGGCACTGAAGCTTTCTTT
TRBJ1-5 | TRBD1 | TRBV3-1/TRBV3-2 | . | CASSQVGTGGGYFSQPQHF | TGTGCCAGCAGCCAAGTCGGGACAGGCGGTGGATATTTTAGTCAGCCCCAGCATTTT
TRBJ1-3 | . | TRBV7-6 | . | CASSPSPGNTIYF | TGTGCCAGCAGCCCCTCCCCTGGAAACACCATATATTTT
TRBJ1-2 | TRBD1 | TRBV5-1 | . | CASSLPGQPYGYTF | TGCGCCAGCAGCTTACCGGGACAGCCCTATGGCTACACCTTC
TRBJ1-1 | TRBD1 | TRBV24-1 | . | CATSAGQVNTEAFF | TGTGCCACCAGTGCCGGACAGGTGAACACTGAAGCTTTCTTT
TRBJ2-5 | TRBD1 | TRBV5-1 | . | CASSLLQGASETQYF | TGCGCCAGCAGCTTGTTGCAGGGGGCATCGGAGACCCAGTACTTC
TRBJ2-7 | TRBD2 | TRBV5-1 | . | CASSSAGGSYEQYF | TGCGCCAGCAGCTCGGCGGGGGGGTCCTACGAGCAGTACTTC
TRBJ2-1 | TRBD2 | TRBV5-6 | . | CASSLLAGRLLNEQFF | TGTGCCAGCAGCTTGCTAGCGGGACGACTTCTGAATGAGCAGTTCTTC
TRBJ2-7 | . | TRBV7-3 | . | CASSLGRFYEQYF | TGTGCCAGCAGCTTAGGTAGATTCTACGAGCAGTACTTC
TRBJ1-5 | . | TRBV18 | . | CASSPGGDNQPQHF | TGTGCCAGCTCACCGGGAGGGGACAATCAGCCCCAGCATTTT
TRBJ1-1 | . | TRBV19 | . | CASSISPGSTEAFF | TGTGCCAGTAGTATATCGCCCGGGAGCACTGAAGCTTTCTTT
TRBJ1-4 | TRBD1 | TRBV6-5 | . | CASRTGHEKLFF | TGTGCCAGCAGGACAGGGCATGAAAAACTGTTTTTT
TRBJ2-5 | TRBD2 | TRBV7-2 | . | CASSLRLPGLAGIQETQYF | TGTGCCAGCAGCCTCAGACTACCCGGATTAGCGGGGATCCAAGAGACCCAGTACTTC
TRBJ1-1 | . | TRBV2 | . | CASKGQTATEAFF | TGTGCCAGCAAAGGACAGACAGCCACTGAAGCTTTCTTT
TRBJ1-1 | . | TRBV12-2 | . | CASRFVLIGSGAFF | TGTGCAAGTCGCTTCGTGCTAATCGGTAGCGGGGCTTTCTTT
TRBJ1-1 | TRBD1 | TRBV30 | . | CACLGTGNTEAFF | TGTGCCTGTTTGGGGACAGGAAACACTGAAGCTTTCTTT
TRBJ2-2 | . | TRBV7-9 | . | CASSRRQGIAGELFF | TGTGCCAGCAGCCGGCGGCAGGGCATAGCCGGGGAGCTGTTTTTT
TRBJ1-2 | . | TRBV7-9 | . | CASSQVGGLGNYGYTF | TGTGCCAGCAGCCAGGTCGGGGGGCTGGGAAACTATGGCTACACCTTC
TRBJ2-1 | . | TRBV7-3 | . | CASSPTLAANEQFF | TGTGCCAGCAGCCCTACCCTAGCTGCGAATGAGCAGTTCTTC
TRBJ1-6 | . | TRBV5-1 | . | CASSRGLEDYNSPLHF | TGCGCCAGCAGCCGCGGGCTCGAGGATTATAATTCACCCCTCCACTTT
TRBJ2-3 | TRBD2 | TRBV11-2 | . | CASSSSGGETDTQYF | TGTGCCAGCAGTTCTAGCGGGGGGGAGACAGATACGCAGTATTTT
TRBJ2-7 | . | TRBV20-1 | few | CSAKQGYEQYF | TGCAGTGCCAAACAGGGCTACGAGCAGTACTTC
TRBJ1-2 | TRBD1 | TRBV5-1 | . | CASRYGQGVNYGYTF | TGCGCCAGCAGATACGGACAGGGGGTTAACTATGGCTACACCTTC
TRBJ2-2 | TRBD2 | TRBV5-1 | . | CASSRTSGGYTGELFF | TGCGCCAGCAGCAGAACTAGCGGGGGCTACACCGGGGAGCTGTTTTTT
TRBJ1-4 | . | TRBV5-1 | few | CASSTDSPNEKLFF | TGCGCCAGCAGCACGGACAGTCCTAATGAAAAACTGTTTTTT
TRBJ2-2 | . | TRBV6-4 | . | CASSDEGTGELFF | TGTGCCAGCAGTGACGAGGGAACCGGGGAGCTGTTTTTT
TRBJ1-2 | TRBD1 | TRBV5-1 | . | CASSLEGAPGYTF | TGCGCCAGCAGCTTGGAGGGGGCGCCTGGCTACACCTTC
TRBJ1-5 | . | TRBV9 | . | CASSPGSDSNQPQHF | TGTGCCAGCAGCCCCGGGTCGGATAGCAATCAGCCCCAGCATTTT
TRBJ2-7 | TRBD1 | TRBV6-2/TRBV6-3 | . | CASSYSPGQGRSYEQYF | TGTGCCAGCAGTTACTCCCCGGGACAGGGGCGATCCTACGAGCAGTACTTC
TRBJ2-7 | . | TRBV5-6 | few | CASSPAGPLSHEQYF | TGTGCCAGCAGCCCCGCGGGGCCCTTATCCCACGAGCAGTACTTC
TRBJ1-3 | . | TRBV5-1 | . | CASSFEAILSGNTIYF | TGCGCCAGCAGCTTCGAGGCCATCCTCTCTGGAAACACCATATATTTT
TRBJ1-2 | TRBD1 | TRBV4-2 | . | CASSQAGQEGGGYTF | TGTGCCAGCAGCCAAGCGGGACAGGAGGGCGGTGGCTACACCTTC
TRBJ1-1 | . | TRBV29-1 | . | CSVEVFGQNTEAFF | TGCAGCGTTGAAGTATTTGGGCAGAACACTGAAGCTTTCTTT
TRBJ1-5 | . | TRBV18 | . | CASSYDSLQPQHF | TGTGCCAGCTCATACGACAGTCTTCAGCCCCAGCATTTT
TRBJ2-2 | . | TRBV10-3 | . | CAISESAGELFF | TGTGCCATCAGTGAGAGCGCCGGGGAGCTGTTTTTT
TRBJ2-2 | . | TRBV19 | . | CASSRSTHTGELFF | TGTGCCAGTAGCAGGTCTACACATACCGGGGAGCTGTTTTTT
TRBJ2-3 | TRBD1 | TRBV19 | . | CASSIGTGITDTQYF | TGTGCCAGTAGTATTGGGACAGGAATCACAGATACGCAGTATTTT
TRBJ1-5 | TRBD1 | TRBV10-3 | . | CAIRDREGQPQHF | TGTGCCATCAGGGACAGGGAGGGTCAGCCCCAGCATTTT
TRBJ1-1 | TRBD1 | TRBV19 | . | CASNTGVLAEAFF | TGTGCCAGTAACACAGGGGTCTTAGCGGAAGCTTTCTTT
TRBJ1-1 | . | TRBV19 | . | CASTEEQNTEAFF | TGTGCCAGTACCGAGGAGCAGAACACTGAAGCTTTCTTT
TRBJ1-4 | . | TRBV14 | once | CASSQDPGMSEKLFF | TGTGCCAGCAGCCAAGATCCAGGGATGAGTGAAAAACTGTTTTTT
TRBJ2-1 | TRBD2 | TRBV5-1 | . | CASSLVSGVNNEQFF | TGCGCCAGCAGCTTGGTTAGCGGGGTTAACAATGAGCAGTTCTTC